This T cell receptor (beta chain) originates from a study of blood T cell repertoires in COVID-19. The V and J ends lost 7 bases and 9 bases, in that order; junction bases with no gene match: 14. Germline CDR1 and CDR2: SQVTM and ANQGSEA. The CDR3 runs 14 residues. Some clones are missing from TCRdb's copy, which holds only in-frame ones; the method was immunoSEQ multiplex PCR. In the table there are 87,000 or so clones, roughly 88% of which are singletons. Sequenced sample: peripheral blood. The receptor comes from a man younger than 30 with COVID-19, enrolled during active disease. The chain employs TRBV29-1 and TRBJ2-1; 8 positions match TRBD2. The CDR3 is CSARPGGRAGEQFF. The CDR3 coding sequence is TGCAGCGCCCGGCCGGGGGGGAGGGCCGGTGAGCAGTTCTTC.